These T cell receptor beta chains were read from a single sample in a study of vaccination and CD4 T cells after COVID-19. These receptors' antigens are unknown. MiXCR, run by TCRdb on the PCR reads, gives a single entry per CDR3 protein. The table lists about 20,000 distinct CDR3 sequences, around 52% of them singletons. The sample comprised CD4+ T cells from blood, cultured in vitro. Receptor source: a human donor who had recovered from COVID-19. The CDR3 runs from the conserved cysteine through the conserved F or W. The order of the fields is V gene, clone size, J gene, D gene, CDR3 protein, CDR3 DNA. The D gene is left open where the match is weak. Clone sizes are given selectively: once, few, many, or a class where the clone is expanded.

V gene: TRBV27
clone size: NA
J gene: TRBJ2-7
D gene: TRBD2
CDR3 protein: CASSPYAGGDHEQYF
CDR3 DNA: TGTGCCAGCAGCCCCTACGCGGGAGGGGACCACGAGCAGTACTTC

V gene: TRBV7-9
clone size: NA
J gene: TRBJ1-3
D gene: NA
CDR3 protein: CASSSGQSSGNTIYF
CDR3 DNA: TGTGCCAGCAGCTCCGGACAGAGCTCTGGAAACACCATATATTTT

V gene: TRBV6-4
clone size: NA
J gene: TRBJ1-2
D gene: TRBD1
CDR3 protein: CASSENPGQAGGYTF
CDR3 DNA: TGTGCCAGCAGTGAAAATCCGGGACAGGCGGGCGGCTACACCTTC

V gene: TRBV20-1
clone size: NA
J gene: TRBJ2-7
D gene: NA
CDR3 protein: CSARDRHRGGYEQYF
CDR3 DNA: TGCAGTGCTAGAGATCGTCACAGGGGAGGCTACGAGCAGTACTTC

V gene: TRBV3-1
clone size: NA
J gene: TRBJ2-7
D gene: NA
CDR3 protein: CASSQVVGEQYF
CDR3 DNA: TGTGCCAGCAGCCAAGTCGTAGGGGAGCAGTACTTC

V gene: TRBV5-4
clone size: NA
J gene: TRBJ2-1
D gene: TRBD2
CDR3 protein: CASTTMGTSYNEQFF
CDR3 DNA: TGTGCCAGCACCACGATGGGGACTAGCTACAATGAGCAGTTCTTC

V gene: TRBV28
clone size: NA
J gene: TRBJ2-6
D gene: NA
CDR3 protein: CASSLVSVSGANVLTF
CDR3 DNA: TGTGCCAGCAGTTTAGTGTCTGTCTCTGGGGCCAACGTCCTGACTTTC

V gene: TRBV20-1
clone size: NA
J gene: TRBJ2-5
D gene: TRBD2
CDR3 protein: CSATGGNQETQYF
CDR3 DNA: TGCAGTGCCACGGGAGGGAACCAAGAGACCCAGTACTTC

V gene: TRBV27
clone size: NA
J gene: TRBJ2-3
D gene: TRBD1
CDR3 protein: CASSWGQTTDTQYF
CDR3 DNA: TGTGCCAGCAGCTGGGGACAGACAACAGATACGCAGTATTTT

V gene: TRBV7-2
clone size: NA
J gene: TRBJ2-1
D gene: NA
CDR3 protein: CASSLYSLNGGEQFF
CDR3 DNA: TGTGCCAGCAGCTTATATTCCCTTAACGGTGGTGAGCAGTTCTTC

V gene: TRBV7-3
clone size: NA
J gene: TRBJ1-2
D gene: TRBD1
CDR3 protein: CASSSNTGDYGYTF
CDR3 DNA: TGTGCCAGCAGCTCCAATACAGGGGACTATGGCTACACCTTC

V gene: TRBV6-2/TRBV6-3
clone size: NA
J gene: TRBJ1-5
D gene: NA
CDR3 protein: CASSPTDRNQPQHF
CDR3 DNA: TGTGCCAGCAGTCCGACAGATCGCAATCAGCCCCAGCATTTT

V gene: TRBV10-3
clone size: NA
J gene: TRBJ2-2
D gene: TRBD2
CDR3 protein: CAATSGISGELFF
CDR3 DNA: TGTGCCGCCACTAGCGGGATATCGGGGGAGCTGTTTTTT

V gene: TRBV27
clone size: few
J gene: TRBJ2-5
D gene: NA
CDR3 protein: CASSHNEQRRETQYF
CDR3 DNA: TGTGCCAGCAGTCACAACGAACAGAGGAGGGAGACCCAGTACTTC

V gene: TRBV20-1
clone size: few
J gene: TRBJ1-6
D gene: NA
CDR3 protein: CSARESSYNSPLHF
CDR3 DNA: TGCAGTGCTCGAGAGAGCTCCTATAATTCACCCCTCCACTTT

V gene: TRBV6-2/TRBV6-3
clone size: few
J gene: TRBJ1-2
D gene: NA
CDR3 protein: CASSYPYGYTF
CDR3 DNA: TGTGCCAGCAGTTATCCCTATGGCTACACCTTC

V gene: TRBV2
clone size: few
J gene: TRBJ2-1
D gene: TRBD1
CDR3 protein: CASRAGQGWSVHYNEQFF
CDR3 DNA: TGTGCCAGCAGGGCGGGACAGGGGTGGTCCGTCCACTACAATGAGCAGTTCTTC

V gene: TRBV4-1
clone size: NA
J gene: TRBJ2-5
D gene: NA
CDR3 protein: CASSQGGRETQYF
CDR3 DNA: TGCGCCAGCAGCCAAGGGGGACGAGAGACCCAGTACTTC

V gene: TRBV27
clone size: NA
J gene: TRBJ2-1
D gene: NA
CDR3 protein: CASTTGRRGSNEQFF
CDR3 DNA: TGTGCCAGCACGACGGGTAGGAGGGGTAGCAATGAGCAGTTCTTC

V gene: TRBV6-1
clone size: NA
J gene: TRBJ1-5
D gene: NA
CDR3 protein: CASRGYGYQPQHF
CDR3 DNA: TGTGCCAGCAGGGGCTATGGATATCAGCCCCAGCATTTT

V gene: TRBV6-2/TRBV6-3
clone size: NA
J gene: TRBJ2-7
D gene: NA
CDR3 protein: CASSYRAHEQYF
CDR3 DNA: TGTGCCAGCAGTTACAGGGCCCACGAGCAGTACTTC

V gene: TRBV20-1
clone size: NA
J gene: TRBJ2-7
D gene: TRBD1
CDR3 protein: CSASPIGQAESQYF
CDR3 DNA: TGCAGTGCTAGTCCAATCGGACAGGCAGAGTCGCAGTACTTC

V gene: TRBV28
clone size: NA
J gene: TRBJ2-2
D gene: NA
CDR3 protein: CASSFWRANTGELFF
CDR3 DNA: TGTGCCAGCAGTTTCTGGAGAGCGAACACCGGGGAACTGTTTTTT